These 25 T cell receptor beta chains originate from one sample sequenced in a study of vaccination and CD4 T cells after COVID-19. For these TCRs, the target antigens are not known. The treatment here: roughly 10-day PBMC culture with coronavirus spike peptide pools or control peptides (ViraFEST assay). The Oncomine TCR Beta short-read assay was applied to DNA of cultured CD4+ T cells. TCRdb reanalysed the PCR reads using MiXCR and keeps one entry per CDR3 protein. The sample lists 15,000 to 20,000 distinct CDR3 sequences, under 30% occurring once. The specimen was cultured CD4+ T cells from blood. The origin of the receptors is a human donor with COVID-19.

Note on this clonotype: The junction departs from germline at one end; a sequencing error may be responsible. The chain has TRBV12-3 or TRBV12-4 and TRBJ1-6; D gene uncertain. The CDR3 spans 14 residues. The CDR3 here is CASSFPGANSPPHF. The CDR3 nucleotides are TGTGCCAGCAGTTTTCCAGGTGCAAATTCACCCCCCCACTTT.

The CDR3 region has the DNA TGCGCCAGCAGCCAAGATTCGTGGCGGACTGAAGCTTTCTTT. Translated: CASSQDSWRTEAFF. This chain uses TRBV4-3 with TRBJ1-1; D unclear. Germline-derived CDR1 and CDR2 are LGHNA and YSLEER. The germline V and J ends were trimmed by 0 bases and 5 bases, with 10 bases remaining between them. The CDR3 is made up of 14 amino acids.

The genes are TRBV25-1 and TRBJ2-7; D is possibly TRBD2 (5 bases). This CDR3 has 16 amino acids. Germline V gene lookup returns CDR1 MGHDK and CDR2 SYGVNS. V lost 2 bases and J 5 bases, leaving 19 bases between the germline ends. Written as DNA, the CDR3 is TGTGCCAGCAGTGAAGACGGACTTACAGCGAGAAACGAGCAGTACTTC. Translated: CASSEDGLTARNEQYF.

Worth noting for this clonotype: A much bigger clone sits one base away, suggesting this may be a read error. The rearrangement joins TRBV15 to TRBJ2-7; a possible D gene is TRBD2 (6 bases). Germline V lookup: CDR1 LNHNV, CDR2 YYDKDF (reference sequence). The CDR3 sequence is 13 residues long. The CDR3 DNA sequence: TGTGCCGCCAGCTTGGCGGGGACGTACGAGCAGTACTTC. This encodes CAASLAGTYEQYF.

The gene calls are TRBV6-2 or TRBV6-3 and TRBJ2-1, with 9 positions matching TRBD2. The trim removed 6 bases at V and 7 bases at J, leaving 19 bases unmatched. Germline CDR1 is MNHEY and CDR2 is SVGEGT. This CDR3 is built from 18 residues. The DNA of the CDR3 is TGTGCCAGCAGCTCTACAGAGCGGGGGGTAATCCCAGGTAATGAGCAGTTCTTC. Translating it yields CASSSTERGVIPGNEQFF.

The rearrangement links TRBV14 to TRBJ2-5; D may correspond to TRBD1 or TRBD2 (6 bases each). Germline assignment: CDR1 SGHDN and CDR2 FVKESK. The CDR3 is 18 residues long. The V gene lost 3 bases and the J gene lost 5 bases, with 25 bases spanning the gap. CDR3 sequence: CASSHVKPERGAPETQYF. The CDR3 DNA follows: TGTGCCAGCAGCCATGTGAAACCGGAGAGGGGGGCGCCTGAGACCCAGTACTTC.

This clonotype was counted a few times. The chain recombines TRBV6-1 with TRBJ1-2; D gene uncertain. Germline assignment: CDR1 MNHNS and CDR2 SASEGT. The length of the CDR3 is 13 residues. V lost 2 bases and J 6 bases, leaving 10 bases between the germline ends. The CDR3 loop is CASSEIDRHGYTF. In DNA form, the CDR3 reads TGTGCCAGCAGTGAAATTGACCGGCATGGCTACACCTTC.

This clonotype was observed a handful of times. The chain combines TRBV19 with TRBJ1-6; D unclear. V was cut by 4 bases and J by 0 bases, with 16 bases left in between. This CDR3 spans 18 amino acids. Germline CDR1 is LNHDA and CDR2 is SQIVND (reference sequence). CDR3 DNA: TGTGCCAGTAGTACCCCGGAAGGGCGCCCCTCCTATAATTCACCCCTCCACTTT. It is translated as CASSTPEGRPSYNSPLHF.

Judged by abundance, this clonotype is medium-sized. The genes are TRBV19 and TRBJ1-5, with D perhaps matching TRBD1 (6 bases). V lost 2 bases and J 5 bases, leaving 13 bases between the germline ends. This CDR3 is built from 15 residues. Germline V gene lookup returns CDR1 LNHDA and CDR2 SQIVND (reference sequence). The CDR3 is CASSITGRVDQPQHF. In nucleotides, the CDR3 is TGTGCCAGTAGTATAACAGGGAGAGTCGATCAGCCCCAGCATTTT.

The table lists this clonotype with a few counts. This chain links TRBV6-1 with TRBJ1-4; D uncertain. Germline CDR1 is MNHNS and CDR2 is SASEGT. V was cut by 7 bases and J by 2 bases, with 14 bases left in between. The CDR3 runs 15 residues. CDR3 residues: CASIPQLGTNEKLFF. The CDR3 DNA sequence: TGTGCCAGCATCCCTCAACTGGGCACTAATGAAAAACTGTTTTTT.

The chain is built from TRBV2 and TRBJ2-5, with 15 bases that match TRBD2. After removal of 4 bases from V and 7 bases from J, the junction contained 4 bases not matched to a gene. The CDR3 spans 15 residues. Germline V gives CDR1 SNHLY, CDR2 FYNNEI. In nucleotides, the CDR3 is TGTGCCAGCAGTGGGACTAGCGGGGGGGCGGGGACCCAGTACTTC. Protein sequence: CASSGTSGGAGTQYF.

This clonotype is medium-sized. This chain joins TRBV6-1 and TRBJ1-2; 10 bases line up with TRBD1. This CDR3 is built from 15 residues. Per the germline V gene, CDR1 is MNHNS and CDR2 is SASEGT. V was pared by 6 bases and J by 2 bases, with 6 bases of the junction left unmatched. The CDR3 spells CASSSQGQGNYGYTF. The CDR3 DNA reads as TGTGCCAGCAGCTCCCAGGGACAGGGGAACTATGGCTACACCTTC.

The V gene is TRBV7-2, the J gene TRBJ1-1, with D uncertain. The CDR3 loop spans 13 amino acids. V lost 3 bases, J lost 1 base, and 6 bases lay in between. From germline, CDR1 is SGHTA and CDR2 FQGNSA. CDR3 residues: CASSLAANTEAFF. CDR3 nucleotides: TGTGCCAGCAGCTTGGCAGCGAACACTGAAGCTTTCTTT.

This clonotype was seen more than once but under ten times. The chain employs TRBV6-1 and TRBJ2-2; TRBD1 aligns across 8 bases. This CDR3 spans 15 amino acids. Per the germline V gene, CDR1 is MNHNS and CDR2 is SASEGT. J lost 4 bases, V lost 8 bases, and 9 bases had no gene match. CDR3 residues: CASALSQGATGELFF. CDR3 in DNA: TGTGCCAGCGCGCTATCGCAGGGGGCCACCGGGGAGCTGTTTTTT.

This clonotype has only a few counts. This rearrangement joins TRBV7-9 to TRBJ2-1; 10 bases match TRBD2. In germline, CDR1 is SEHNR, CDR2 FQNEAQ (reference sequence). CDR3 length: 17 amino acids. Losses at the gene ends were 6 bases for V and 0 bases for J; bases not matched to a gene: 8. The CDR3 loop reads CASRVEAGGSSYNEQFF. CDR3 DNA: TGTGCCAGCAGAGTGGAAGCGGGGGGGAGCTCCTACAATGAGCAGTTCTTC.

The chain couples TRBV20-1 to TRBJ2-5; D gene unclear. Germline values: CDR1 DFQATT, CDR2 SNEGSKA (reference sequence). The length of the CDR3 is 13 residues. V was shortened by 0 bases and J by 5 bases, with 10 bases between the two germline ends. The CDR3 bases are TGCAGTGCTAGAGAGGCCAAACGGGAGACCCAGTACTTC. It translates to CSAREAKRETQYF.

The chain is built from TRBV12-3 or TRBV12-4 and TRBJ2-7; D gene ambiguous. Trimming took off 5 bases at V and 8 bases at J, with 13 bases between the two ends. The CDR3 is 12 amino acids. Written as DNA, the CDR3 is TGTGCCAGCAGTCCCGGACCGACAAAGCAGTACTTC. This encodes CASSPGPTKQYF.

CDR3 protein: CSAPGGGLNTEAFF. CDR3 DNA: TGCAGTGCTCCAGGGGGAGGGCTGAACACTGAAGCTTTCTTT. The V gene is TRBV20-1, the J gene TRBJ1-1; 7 bases are shared with TRBD1. Germline CDR1 reads DFQATT; CDR2 reads SNEGSKA (reference sequence). Trimming took 5 bases from V and 0 from J; bases not matched to a gene: 6. This CDR3 comprises 14 residues.

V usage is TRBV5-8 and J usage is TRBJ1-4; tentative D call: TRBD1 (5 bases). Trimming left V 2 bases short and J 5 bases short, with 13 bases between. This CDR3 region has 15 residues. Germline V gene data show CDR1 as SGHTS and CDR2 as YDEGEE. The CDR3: CASSLGRGLNEKLFF. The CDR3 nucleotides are TGTGCCAGCAGCTTAGGGAGGGGCCTCAATGAAAAACTGTTTTTT.

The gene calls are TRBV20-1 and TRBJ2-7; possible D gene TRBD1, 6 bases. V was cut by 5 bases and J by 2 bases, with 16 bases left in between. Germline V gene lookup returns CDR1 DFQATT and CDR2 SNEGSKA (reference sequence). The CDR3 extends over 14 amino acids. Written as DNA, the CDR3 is TGCAGTGCTCTATTTAACAGGGTACCCTACGAGCAGTACTTC. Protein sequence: CSALFNRVPYEQYF.

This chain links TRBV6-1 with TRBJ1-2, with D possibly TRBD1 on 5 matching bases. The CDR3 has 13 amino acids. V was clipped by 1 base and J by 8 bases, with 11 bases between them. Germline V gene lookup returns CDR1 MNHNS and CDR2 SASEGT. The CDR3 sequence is CASSEEGIPGYTF. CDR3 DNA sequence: TGTGCCAGCAGTGAAGAGGGGATCCCGGGCTACACCTTC.

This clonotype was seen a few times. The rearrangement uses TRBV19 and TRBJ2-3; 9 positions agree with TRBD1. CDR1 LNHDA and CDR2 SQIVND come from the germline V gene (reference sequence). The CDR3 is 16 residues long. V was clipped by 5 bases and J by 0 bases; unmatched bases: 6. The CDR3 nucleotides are TGTGCCAGTAGTTCTCGGACAGGGGCGAGCACAGATACGCAGTATTTT. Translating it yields CASSSRTGASTDTQYF.

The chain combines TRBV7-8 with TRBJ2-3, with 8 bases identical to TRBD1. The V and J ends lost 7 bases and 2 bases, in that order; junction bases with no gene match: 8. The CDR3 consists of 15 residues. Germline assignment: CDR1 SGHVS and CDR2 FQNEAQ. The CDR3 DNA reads TGTGCCAGCATCAGCCGGGACAGGACCACAGATACGCAGTATTTT. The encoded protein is CASISRDRTTDTQYF.

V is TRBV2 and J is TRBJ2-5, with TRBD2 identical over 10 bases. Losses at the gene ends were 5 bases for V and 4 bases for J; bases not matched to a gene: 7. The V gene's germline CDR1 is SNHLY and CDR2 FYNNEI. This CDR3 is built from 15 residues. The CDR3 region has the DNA TGTGCCAGCAGTATTCAACTAGCGGGGAGAGAGACCCAGTACTTC. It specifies CASSIQLAGRETQYF.

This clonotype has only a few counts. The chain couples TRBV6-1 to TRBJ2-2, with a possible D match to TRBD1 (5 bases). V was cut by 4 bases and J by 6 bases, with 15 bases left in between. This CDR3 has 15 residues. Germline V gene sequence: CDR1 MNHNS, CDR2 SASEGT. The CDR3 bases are TGTGCCAGCAGTGCGATGGGGCAGGCCGCCGGGGAGCTGTTTTTT. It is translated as CASSAMGQAAGELFF.